The 29 T cell receptor beta chains below come from one sample, sequenced in a study of T cells after yellow fever vaccination. Each CDR3 protein is one row after TCRdb ran MiXCR on the 5' RACE reads. The table lists roughly 310,000 distinct CDR3 sequences, roughly 3.5% of them singletons. Sequenced here: PBMCs, sampled on the day of the yellow fever booster vaccination. Receptor source: a young man who received the YFV17D yellow fever vaccine.

This clonotype showed up just a few times. The rearrangement joins TRBV5-8 to TRBJ2-1, with 12 bases identical to TRBD2. This CDR3 comprises 15 residues. V lost 4 bases to trimming and J lost 6 bases; unmatched junction nucleotides: 5. Germline V gene data show CDR1 as SGHTS and CDR2 as YDEGEE. DNA of the CDR3: TGTGCCAGCAGCAACCTACTAGCGGGGGGCAATGAGCAGTTCTTC. It specifies CASSNLLAGGNEQFF.

The sample holds a few counts of this clonotype. Here the CDR3 reads CASSLTSTNTEAFF. The CDR3 DNA reads TGCGCCAGCAGCTTGACTTCGACGAACACTGAAGCTTTCTTT. The chain joins TRBV5-1 to TRBJ1-1; D is unresolved. The germline gives CDR1 SGHRS, CDR2 YFSETQ. The CDR3 loop spans 14 amino acids. V lost 1 base and J lost 1, with 8 bases in between.

In this sample, this clonotype turned up many times. The J gene is TRBJ2-5, the V gene TRBV7-9; tentatively, D is TRBD1 or TRBD2 (5 bases each). V shed 6 bases and J shed 1 base, with 12 bases lying between them. This CDR3 has 14 amino acids. Germline CDR1 is SEHNR and CDR2 is FQNEAQ (reference sequence). The CDR3 loop reads CASRPMGRQETQYF. DNA for the CDR3: TGTGCCAGCAGGCCGATGGGACGCCAAGAGACCCAGTACTTC.

This chain connects TRBV19 to TRBJ2-1; D not certain. The germline V gene has CDR1 LNHDA and CDR2 SQIVND (reference sequence). The CDR3 has 16 residues. Trimming took 3 bases from V and 7 from J, leaving 19 bases between them. CDR3 DNA sequence: TGTGCCAGTAGTATGGAACCGGGCCCCCAGGTGAATGAGCAGTTCTTC. Translating gives CASSMEPGPQVNEQFF.

In its sample, this clonotype was seen many times. The chain recombines TRBV3-1 with TRBJ2-3; perhaps D is TRBD1 or TRBD2 (5 bases each). Germline V gene lookup returns CDR1 LGHDT and CDR2 YNNKEL (reference sequence). The CDR3 runs 19 residues. Between the trimmed V and J ends, which lost 2 bases and 2 bases, there was a span of 23 bases. This CDR3 reads CASSQKSGTDKFYTDTQYF. The DNA of the CDR3 is TGTGCCAGCAGCCAAAAATCCGGGACCGACAAATTTTACACAGATACGCAGTATTTT.

This clonotype turned up a few times. The CDR3 DNA reads as TGTGCCACCAGTGATGCCTTGGGACGGCCTAATGAGCAGTTCTTC. Protein product: CATSDALGRPNEQFF. This chain joins TRBV24-1 and TRBJ2-1, with D perhaps being TRBD1 or TRBD2 (5 bases each). CDR1 KGHDR and CDR2 SFDVKD come from the germline V gene. The CDR3 contains 15 residues. V was cut by 3 bases and J by 7 bases, with 15 bases left in between.

This clonotype was detected only a few times. J is TRBJ2-7 and V is TRBV6-5, with 8 bases matching TRBD1. Per the germline V gene, CDR1 is MNHEY and CDR2 is SVGAGI. V trimming: 8 bases; J trimming: 4 bases; junction bases outside the gene matches: 4. The CDR3 contains 12 residues. The CDR3 here is CASRQGRYEQYF. As DNA, the CDR3 is TGTGCCAGCCGACAGGGGCGTTACGAGCAGTACTTC.

Details on this clonotype: This may be a read error, as it is one base from a much larger clone. This rearrangement joins TRBV20-1 to TRBJ2-5, with TRBD2 identical over 7 bases. Germline CDR1 reads DFQATT; CDR2 reads SNEGSKA (reference sequence). The CDR3 length is 13 residues. In DNA form, the CDR3 reads TGCAGTGCGATAGCGGGCCCCGGGGAGACCCTGTACTTC. It yields the protein CSAIAGPGETLYF.

This clonotype was picked up a small number of times. The V gene is TRBV25-1, the J gene TRBJ1-5, with a tentative D call TRBD1 (6 bases). Trimming cost V 9 bases and J 2 bases, with 11 bases left between them. The CDR3 spans 13 residues. Per germline, CDR1 MGHDK and CDR2 SYGVNS. The CDR3 coding sequence is TGTGCCAGTGAGGGGGGCCGCAATCAGCCCCAGCATTTT. The encoded protein is CASEGGRNQPQHF.

This chain links TRBV20-1 with TRBJ1-2, with 8 positions matching TRBD1. The CDR3 runs to 13 residues. With V trimmed by 3 bases and J by 2 bases, 2 bases remained unmatched. Germline CDR1 reads DFQATT; CDR2 reads SNEGSKA (reference sequence). Here the CDR3 DNA reads TGCAGTGCTAGTCCAGGGGGCAACTATGGCTACACCTTC. This sequence encodes CSASPGGNYGYTF.

This clonotype was found many times. CDR3: CSAREGLAGVGEQYF. As DNA, the CDR3 is TGCAGTGCTAGAGAGGGACTAGCGGGGGTGGGGGAGCAGTACTTC. The V gene is TRBV20-1, the J gene TRBJ2-7; 14 nucleotides align to TRBD2. Germline CDR1 and CDR2: DFQATT and SNEGSKA (reference sequence). V was clipped by 0 bases and J by 7 bases; unmatched bases: 5. The CDR3 sequence is 15 residues long.

CDR3 coding DNA: TGTGCCAGCAGCTTAACAGGGGGCCACTTGAACGAGCAGTACGTC. As protein: CASSLTGGHLNEQYV. The chain joins TRBV7-9 to TRBJ2-7; 9 nucleotides align to TRBD1. CDR1 SEHNR and CDR2 FQNEAQ come from the germline V gene (reference sequence). This CDR3 has 15 amino acids. The V gene end was trimmed by 2 bases and the J gene end by 5 bases; junction bases not matched to a gene: 7.

At least ten counts were recorded for this clonotype. The chain has TRBV5-1 and TRBJ2-7; D is unclear. The CDR3 has 14 amino acids. Per the germline V gene, CDR1 is SGHRS and CDR2 is YFSETQ. V was trimmed by 2 bases and J by 0 bases, leaving 9 bases between them. CDR3 DNA: TGCGCCAGCAGCTTATCAACAGCCTCCTACGAGCAGTACTTC. This translates into CASSLSTASYEQYF.

This clonotype has a handful of counts. The chain employs TRBV7-9 and TRBJ2-5; D remains unclear. V was cut by 0 bases and J by 5 bases, with 10 bases left in between. The germline V gene encodes CDR1 SEHNR and CDR2 FQNEAQ (reference sequence). The length of the CDR3 is 14 residues. The CDR3 loop is CASSLAGIVETQYF. CDR3 DNA sequence: TGTGCCAGCAGCTTAGCGGGGATCGTCGAGACCCAGTACTTC.

The sample holds many counts of this clonotype. J is TRBJ1-1 and V is TRBV20-1; unclear D gene. Germline assignment: CDR1 DFQATT and CDR2 SNEGSKA (reference sequence). V was cut by 2 bases and J by 5 bases, with 21 bases left in between. This CDR3 spans 16 amino acids. CDR3 nucleotides: TGCAGTGCTAGACCAACCTCCACTCTTGCTCGAACTGAAGCTTTCTTT. Residues: CSARPTSTLARTEAFF.

This clonotype has at least ten counts. The genes are TRBV12-3 or TRBV12-4 and TRBJ2-3; 8 bases map to TRBD2. This CDR3 has 16 residues. J was trimmed by 2 bases and V by 6 bases; bases with no gene match: 10. The CDR3 region is CASRTSSGSFTDTQYF. The CDR3 DNA reads as TGTGCCAGCAGGACCTCTAGCGGGTCTTTCACAGATACGCAGTATTTT.

This clonotype has ten or more counts. The chain carries TRBV14 and TRBJ1-4; D call uncertain. The CDR3 sequence is 15 residues long. CDR1 SGHDN and CDR2 FVKESK come from the germline V gene. V gave up 3 bases and J gave up 3 bases, with 11 bases separating them. This CDR3 is CASSQSTASNEKLFF. CDR3 in DNA: TGTGCCAGCAGCCAGTCCACCGCGTCTAATGAAAAACTGTTTTTT.

This clonotype was observed a handful of times. V gene TRBV7-2 combines with J gene TRBJ2-7, with TRBD1 identical over 7 bases. The V gene end was trimmed by 5 bases and the J gene end by 7 bases; junction bases not matched to a gene: 11. Germline CDR1 and CDR2: SGHTA and FQGNSA. CDR3 length: 14 residues. In nucleotides, the CDR3 is TGTGCCAGCAGCCCCCACAAGGGGGCGGAAGAGCAGTACTTC. It yields the protein CASSPHKGAEEQYF.

This clonotype was picked up many times. The chain is built from TRBV19 and TRBJ2-7; no definite D call. Germline V gene lookup returns CDR1 LNHDA and CDR2 SQIVND (reference sequence). CDR3 length equals 12 residues. The CDR3 DNA sequence: TGTGTCGAAGAGGAAGTTAAATACGAGCAGTACGTC. Its protein is CVEEEVKYEQYV.

This clonotype was observed many times. This chain joins TRBV19 and TRBJ2-1, with 11 bases matching TRBD2. With 7 bases clipped from V and 4 bases from J, the junction kept 6 bases outside the gene matches. Germline V gene sequence: CDR1 LNHDA, CDR2 SQIVND (reference sequence). The CDR3 has 15 residues. The CDR3 region is CASKVASGGYNEQFF. Here the CDR3 DNA reads TGTGCCAGTAAAGTCGCTAGCGGGGGGTACAATGAGCAGTTCTTC.

This clonotype was picked up many times. This sequence joins TRBV7-2 and TRBJ1-2; D unresolved. The CDR3 extends over 15 amino acids. CDR1 is SGHTA and CDR2 is FQGNSA in the germline V gene. V was shortened by 5 bases and J by 0 bases, with 13 bases between the two germline ends. The CDR3 protein is CASSPRVVSNYGYTF. The DNA of the CDR3 is TGTGCCAGCAGCCCACGGGTGGTATCTAACTATGGCTACACCTTC.

This clonotype has a handful of counts. The rearrangement links TRBV12-3 or TRBV12-4 to TRBJ1-5; D may be TRBD1 (6 bases). V was cut by 1 base and J by 7 bases, with 14 bases left in between. The CDR3 runs 15 residues. CDR3 residues: CASSLGGRRGQPQHF. The CDR3 nucleotides are TGTGCCAGCAGTTTAGGGGGGCGAAGGGGACAGCCCCAGCATTTT.

The chain joins TRBV11-2 to TRBJ1-1; D might be TRBD1 (5 bases). The V gene's germline CDR1 is SGHAT and CDR2 FQNNGV. The CDR3 consists of 15 residues. V was pared by 1 base and J by 6 bases, with 15 bases between. CDR3 loop: CASSLGQGGNAEAFF. CDR3 nucleotide sequence: TGTGCCAGCAGCTTAGGCCAGGGAGGAAACGCTGAAGCTTTCTTT.

This clonotype was recorded many times. The J gene is TRBJ2-2, the V gene TRBV2; TRBD1 agrees at 8 bases. CDR3 length equals 16 residues. With 3 bases clipped from V and 7 bases from J, the junction kept 10 bases outside the gene matches. Germline CDR1 and CDR2: SNHLY and FYNNEI. The CDR3 region has the DNA TGTGCCAGCAGTGAGGGCCCGACAGGGGTGGGCGGGGAGCTGTTTTTT. Translating gives CASSEGPTGVGGELFF.

This clonotype was detected many times. V usage is TRBV27 and J usage is TRBJ2-1; TRBD1 might be the D (5 bases). Trimming removed 6 bases at V and 0 bases at J, with 12 bases between. Germline lookup yields CDR1 MNHEY and CDR2 SMNVEV (reference sequence). This CDR3 contains 15 residues. CDR3 region: CASSQTASSYNEQFF. The CDR3 bases are TGTGCCAGCAGCCAGACAGCGAGCTCCTACAATGAGCAGTTCTTC.

The chain uses TRBV5-1 and TRBJ2-1, with a weak D call TRBD2 (5 bases). CDR1 and CDR2 (germline): SGHRS, YFSETQ. Trimming cost V 3 bases and J 7 bases, with 11 bases left between them. The CDR3 consists of 13 residues. CDR3 protein: CASSWAGENEQFF. DNA of the CDR3: TGCGCCAGCAGCTGGGCCGGGGAGAATGAGCAGTTCTTC.

This clonotype has just a few counts. The chain combines TRBV7-8 with TRBJ2-3, with a tentative D call TRBD1 (6 bases). CDR3 size: 16 residues. With 4 bases removed from V and 2 bases from J, the gap between germline ends came to 16 bases. In germline, CDR1 is SGHVS, CDR2 FQNEAQ. In nucleotides, the CDR3 is TGTGCCAGCAGCTCTAGGACAGCGTCAACCACAGATACGCAGTATTTT. Encoded protein: CASSSRTASTTDTQYF.

The table lists this clonotype with many counts. The chain couples TRBV12-5 to TRBJ2-3; unclear D gene. Germline assignment: CDR1 LGHNT and CDR2 FRNRAP. CDR3 length: 15 residues. The V and J ends lost 6 bases and 6 bases respectively, with 19 bases between them. The CDR3 reads CASGFLYKIFDTQYF. CDR3 DNA: TGTGCTAGTGGGTTTTTGTACAAAATCTTCGATACGCAGTATTTT.

At least ten counts were recorded for this clonotype. CDR3 sequence: CASARDRGPNTQYF. The CDR3 DNA reads as TGTGCCAGCGCCCGCGACAGGGGGCCGAATACGCAGTATTTT. The chain combines TRBV6-5 with TRBJ2-3, with 10 bases matching TRBD1. Germline trimming cut 8 bases from V and 7 bases from J; bases unmatched to any gene: 9. Germline V lookup: CDR1 MNHEY, CDR2 SVGAGI. This CDR3 spans 14 amino acids.